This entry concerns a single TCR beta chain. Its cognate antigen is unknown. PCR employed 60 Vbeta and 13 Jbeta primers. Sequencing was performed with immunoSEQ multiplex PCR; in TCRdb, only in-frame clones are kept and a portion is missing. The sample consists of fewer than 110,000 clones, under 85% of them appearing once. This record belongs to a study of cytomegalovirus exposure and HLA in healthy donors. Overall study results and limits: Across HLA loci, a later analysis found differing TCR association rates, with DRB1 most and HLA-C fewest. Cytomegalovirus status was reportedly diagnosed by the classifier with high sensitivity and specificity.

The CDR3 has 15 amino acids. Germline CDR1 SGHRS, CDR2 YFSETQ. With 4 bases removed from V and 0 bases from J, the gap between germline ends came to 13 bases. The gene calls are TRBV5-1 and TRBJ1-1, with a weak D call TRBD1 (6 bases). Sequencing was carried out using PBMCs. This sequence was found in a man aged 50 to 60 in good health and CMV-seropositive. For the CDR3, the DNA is TGCGCCAGCAGCAGCGGGACAAACATGAACACTGAAGCTTTCTTT. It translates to CASSSGTNMNTEAFF. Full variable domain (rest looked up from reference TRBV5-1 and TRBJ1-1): KAGVTQTPRYLIKTRGQQVTLSCSPISGHRSVSWYQQTPGQGLQFLFEYFSETQRNKGNFPGRFSGRQFSNSRSEMNVSTLELGDSALYLCASSSGTNMNTEAFFGQGTRLTVV.